This TCR beta chain was profiled in a study of PD-L1 blockade in urothelial cancer. Study summary: Blood samples had a median of around 150,000 T cells. Overall study findings and caveats: It was durable-benefit patients whose tumor-associated blood clones expanded more at 3 weeks.

Only in-frame clones appear in the TCRdb table, and some are missing; sequencing was by immunoSEQ multiplex PCR. The table lists about 84,000 clones, 82% of them singletons. Of note for this clone: Its antigen is not identified.

This sequence was found in a man between 65 and 85 years old with urothelial cancer. Sequences were derived from PBMCs, sampled around atezolizumab (anti-PD-L1) treatment.

The DNA of the CDR3 is TGTGCCAGTAGTATATCCAAGGACTCGTTTCGTCGGGAGACCCAGTACTTC. It codes for CASSISKDSFRRETQYF. This chain joins TRBV19 and TRBJ2-5; a possible D gene is TRBD2 (5 bases). The CDR3 sequence is 17 residues long. Germline CDR1 LNHDA, CDR2 SQIVND (reference sequence). V lost 2 bases and J lost 5, with 21 bases in between.